This T cell receptor beta chain was documented in a study of low-dose radiotherapy and immunotherapy resistance in tumors. Background on the study: Each fraction given to Cohort 2 every two weeks delivered 1 Gy, and the total reached 13 Gy over 26 weeks.

TRAV- and TRBV-specific primers primed first-strand cDNA, covering alpha and beta chains. Amplification of TCRs used a constant-region primer and V-primer adapter for approximately 19 PCR cycles. mRNA, after isolation, was amplified by in vitro transcription. TCRdb called the reads again in MiXCR, with one record for every CDR3 protein. The sample holds around 15,000 distinct CDR3 sequences, about 73% seen once. Ipilimumab, nivolumab, aspirin, low-dose cyclophosphamide and low-dose radiotherapy were administered to donors. The sequence derives from a human donor with advanced metastatic prostate, ovarian, gallbladder or colorectal cancer (not recorded which). This table probably holds off-target reads from a library built for another chain.

CDR3 nucleotide sequence: TGCGCCAGCAGCTTGGAGTCCTCGCCAGTATACGAGCAGTACTTC. Translation gives CASSLESSPVYEQYF. The chain has TRBV5-1 and TRBJ2-7; D remains ambiguous. The V gene's germline CDR1 is SGHRS and CDR2 YFSETQ. Trimming shortened V by 0 bases and J by 4 bases, and 14 bases separated the two germline ends. The CDR3 runs 15 residues.